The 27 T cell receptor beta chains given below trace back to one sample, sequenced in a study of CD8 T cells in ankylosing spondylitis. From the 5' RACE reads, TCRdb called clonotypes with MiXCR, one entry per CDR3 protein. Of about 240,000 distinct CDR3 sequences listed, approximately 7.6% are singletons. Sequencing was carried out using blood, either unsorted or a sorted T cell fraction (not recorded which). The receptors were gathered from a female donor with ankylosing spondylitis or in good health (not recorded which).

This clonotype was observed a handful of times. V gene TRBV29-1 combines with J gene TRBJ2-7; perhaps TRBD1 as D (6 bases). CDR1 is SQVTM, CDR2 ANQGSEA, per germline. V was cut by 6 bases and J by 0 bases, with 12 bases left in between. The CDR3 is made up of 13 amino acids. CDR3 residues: CSVTGHLSYEQYF. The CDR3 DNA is TGCAGCGTGACGGGACACCTCTCCTACGAGCAGTACTTC.

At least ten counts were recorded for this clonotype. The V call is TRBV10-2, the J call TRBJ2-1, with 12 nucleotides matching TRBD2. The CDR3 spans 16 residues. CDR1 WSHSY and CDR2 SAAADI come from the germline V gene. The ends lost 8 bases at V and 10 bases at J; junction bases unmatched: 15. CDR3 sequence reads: CASSPPPSGRGREQFF. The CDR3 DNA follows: TGCGCCAGCTCCCCACCCCCTAGCGGGAGGGGGAGGGAGCAGTTCTTC.

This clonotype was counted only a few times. In DNA form, the CDR3 reads TGCAGTGCTAGGGGGACTAGCGGGAGTATTTATGAGCAGTTCTTC. Residues: CSARGTSGSIYEQFF. The chain employs TRBV20-1 and TRBJ2-1; TRBD2 matches 14 bases. CDR3 length: 15 amino acids. Germline CDR1 is DFQATT and CDR2 is SNEGSKA (reference sequence). The J segment lost 8 bases and the V segment lost 3 bases, leaving 6 bases of the junction unmatched.

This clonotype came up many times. The CDR3 region is CASSLVPDVNTEAFF. DNA for the CDR3: TGTGCCAGCAGTTTAGTTCCGGATGTGAACACTGAAGCTTTCTTT. The chain joins TRBV27 to TRBJ1-1; D unclear. Trimming left V 2 bases short and J 0 bases short, with 10 bases between. Germline CDR1 MNHEY, CDR2 SMNVEV (reference sequence). The CDR3 has 15 amino acids.

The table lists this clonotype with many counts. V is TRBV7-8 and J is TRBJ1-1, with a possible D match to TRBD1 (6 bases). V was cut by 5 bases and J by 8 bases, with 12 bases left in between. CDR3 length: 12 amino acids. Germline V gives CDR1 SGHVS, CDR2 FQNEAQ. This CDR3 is CASSPLDREAFF. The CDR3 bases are TGTGCCAGCAGCCCACTCGACAGGGAAGCTTTCTTT.

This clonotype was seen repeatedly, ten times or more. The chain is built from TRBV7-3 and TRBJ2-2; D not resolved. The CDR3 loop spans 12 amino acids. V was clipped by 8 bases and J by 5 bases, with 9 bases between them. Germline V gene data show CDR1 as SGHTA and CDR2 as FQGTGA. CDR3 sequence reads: CASVADTGELFF. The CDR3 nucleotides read TGTGCCAGCGTGGCAGATACCGGGGAGCTGTTTTTT.

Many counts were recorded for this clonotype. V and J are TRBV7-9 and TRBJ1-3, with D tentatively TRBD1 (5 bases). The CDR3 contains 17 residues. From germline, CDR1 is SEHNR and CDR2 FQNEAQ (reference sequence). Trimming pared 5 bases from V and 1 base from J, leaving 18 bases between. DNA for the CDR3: TGTGCCAGCAGCCCACCCAGGGAGTACGTATCTGGAAACACCATATATTTT. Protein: CASSPPREYVSGNTIYF.

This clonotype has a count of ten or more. The CDR3 region is CASSYTGNVNTGELFF. The CDR3 DNA is TGTGCCAGCAGCTACACAGGGAATGTTAACACCGGGGAGCTGTTTTTT. The V call is TRBV9, the J call TRBJ2-2; tentatively, D is TRBD1 (6 bases). The CDR3 contains 16 residues. The germline CDR1 and CDR2 sequences are SGDLS and YYNGEE. V lost 4 bases to trimming and J lost 2 bases, with 15 bases between them. The variable domain in full, with the rest retrieved from reference TRBV9 and TRBJ2-2, is DSGVTQTPKHLITATGQRVTLRCSPRSGDLSVYWYQQSLDQGLQFLIQYYNGEERAKGNILERFSAQQFPDLHSELNLSSLELGDSALYFCASSYTGNVNTGELFFGEGSRLTVL.

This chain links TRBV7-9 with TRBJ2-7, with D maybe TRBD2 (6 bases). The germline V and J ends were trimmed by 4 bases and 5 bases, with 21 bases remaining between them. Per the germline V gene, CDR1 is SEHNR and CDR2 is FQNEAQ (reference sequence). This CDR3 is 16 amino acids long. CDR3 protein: CASSSLADSGVDEQYF. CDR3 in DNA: TGTGCCAGCAGCTCATTAGCGGACTCCGGTGTGGACGAGCAGTACTTC.

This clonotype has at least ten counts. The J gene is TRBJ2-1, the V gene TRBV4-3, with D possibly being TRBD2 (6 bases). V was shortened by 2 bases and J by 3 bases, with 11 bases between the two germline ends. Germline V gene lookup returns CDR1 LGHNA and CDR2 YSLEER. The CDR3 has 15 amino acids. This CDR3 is CASSQKADYYNEQFF. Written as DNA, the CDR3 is TGCGCCAGCAGCCAAAAGGCGGACTACTACAATGAGCAGTTCTTC.

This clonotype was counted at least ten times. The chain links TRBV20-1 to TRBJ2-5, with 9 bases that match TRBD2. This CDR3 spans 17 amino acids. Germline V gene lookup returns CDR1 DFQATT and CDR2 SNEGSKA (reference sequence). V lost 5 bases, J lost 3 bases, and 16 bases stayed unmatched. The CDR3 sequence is CSAPHGTSSFLKETQYF. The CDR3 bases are TGCAGTGCTCCCCATGGGACTAGCAGTTTTCTGAAAGAGACCCAGTACTTC.

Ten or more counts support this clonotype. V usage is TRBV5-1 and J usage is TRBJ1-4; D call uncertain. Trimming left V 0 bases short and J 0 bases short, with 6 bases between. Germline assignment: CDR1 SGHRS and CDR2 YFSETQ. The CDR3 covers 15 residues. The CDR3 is CASSLGRTTNEKLFF. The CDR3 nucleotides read TGCGCCAGCAGCTTGGGACGGACAACTAATGAAAAACTGTTTTTT.

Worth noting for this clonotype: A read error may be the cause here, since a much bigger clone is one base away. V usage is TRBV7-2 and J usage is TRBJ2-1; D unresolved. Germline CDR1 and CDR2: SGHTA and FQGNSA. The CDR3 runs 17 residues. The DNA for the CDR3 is TGTGCCAGCAGCTTAGTAGCCGAGACGTACTCGGCGAATGGGCAGTTCTTC. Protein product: CASSLVAETYSANGQFF.

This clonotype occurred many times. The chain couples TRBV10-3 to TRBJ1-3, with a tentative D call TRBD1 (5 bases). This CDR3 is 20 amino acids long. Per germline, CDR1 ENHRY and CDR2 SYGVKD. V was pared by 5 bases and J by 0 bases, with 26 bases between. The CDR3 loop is CAISRTVDIGLGDSGNTIYF. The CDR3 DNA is TGTGCCATCAGTAGGACCGTGGACATCGGTTTGGGGGACTCTGGAAACACCATATATTTT.

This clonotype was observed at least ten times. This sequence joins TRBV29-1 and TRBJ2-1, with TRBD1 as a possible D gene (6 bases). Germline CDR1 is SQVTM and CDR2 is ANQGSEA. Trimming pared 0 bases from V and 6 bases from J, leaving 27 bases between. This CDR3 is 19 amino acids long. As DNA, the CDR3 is TGCAGCGTTGAAGAACGGGGACATAGTTTTCGTCCGGGTTCCAATGAGCAGTTCTTC. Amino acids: CSVEERGHSFRPGSNEQFF.

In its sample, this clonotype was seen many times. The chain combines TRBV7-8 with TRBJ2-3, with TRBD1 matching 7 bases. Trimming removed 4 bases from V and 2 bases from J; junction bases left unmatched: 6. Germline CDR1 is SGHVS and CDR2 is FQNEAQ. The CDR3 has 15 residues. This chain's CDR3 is CASSSLGQATDTQYF. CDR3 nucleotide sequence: TGTGCCAGCAGCTCGCTAGGACAGGCCACAGATACGCAGTATTTT.

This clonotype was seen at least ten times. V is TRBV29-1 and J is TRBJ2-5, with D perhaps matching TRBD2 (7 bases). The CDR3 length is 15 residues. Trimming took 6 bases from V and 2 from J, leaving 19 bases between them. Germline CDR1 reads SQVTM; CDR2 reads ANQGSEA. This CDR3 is CSVGRGGGLQETQYF. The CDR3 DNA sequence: TGCAGCGTCGGACGAGGGGGGGGCCTACAAGAGACCCAGTACTTC.

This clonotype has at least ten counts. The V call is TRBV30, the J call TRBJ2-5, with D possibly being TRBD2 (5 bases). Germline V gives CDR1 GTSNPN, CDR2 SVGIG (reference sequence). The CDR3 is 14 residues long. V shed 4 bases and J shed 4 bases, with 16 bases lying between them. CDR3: CAWTYQRGGETQYF. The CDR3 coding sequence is TGTGCCTGGACCTATCAGAGAGGAGGAGAGACCCAGTACTTC.

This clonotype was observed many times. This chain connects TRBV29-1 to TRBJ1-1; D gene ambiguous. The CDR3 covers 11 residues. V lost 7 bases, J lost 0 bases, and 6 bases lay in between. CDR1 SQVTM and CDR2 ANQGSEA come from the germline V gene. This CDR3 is CSDRLNTEAFF. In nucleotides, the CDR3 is TGCAGCGATCGACTGAACACTGAAGCTTTCTTT.

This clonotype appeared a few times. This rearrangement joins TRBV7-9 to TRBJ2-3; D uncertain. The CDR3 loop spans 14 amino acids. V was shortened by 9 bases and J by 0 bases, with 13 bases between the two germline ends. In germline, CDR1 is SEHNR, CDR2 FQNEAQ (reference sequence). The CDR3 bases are TGTGCCAGTTCTTTGACGCTCAGCACAGATACGCAGTATTTT. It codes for CASSLTLSTDTQYF.

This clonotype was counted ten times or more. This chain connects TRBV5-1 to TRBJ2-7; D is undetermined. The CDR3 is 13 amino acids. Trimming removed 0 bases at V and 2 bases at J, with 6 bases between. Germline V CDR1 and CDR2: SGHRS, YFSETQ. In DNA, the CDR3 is TGCGCCAGCAGCTTGGACAGTCCCTACGAGCAGTACTTC. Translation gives CASSLDSPYEQYF.

CDR3: CASSLGGGPQHF. The CDR3 bases are TGTGCCAGCAGCTTAGGGGGGGGGCCCCAGCATTTT. This rearrangement joins TRBV7-2 to TRBJ1-5, with TRBD1 as a possible D gene (5 bases). V dropped 1 base and J dropped 9 bases, with 7 bases sitting between them. CDR3 size: 12 residues. CDR1 and CDR2 from the germline V gene are SGHTA and FQGNSA. The full variable domain, in which reference TRBV7-2 and TRBJ1-5 provide the parts outside the CDR3, is GAGVSQSPSNKVTEKGKDVELRCDPISGHTALYWYRQSLGQGLEFLIYFQGNSAPDKSGLPSDRFSAERTGGSVSTLTIQRTQQEDSAVYLCASSLGGGPQHFGDGTRLSIL.

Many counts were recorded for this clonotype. CDR3 region: CASSPGTELFF. CDR3 DNA sequence: TGTGCCAGCTCACCAGGGACGGAGCTGTTTTTT. This chain uses TRBV18 with TRBJ1-4, with D perhaps assigned TRBD1 or TRBD2 (5 bases each). TRBJ2-2 matches the DNA end more closely, so the J call is doubtful. This CDR3 comprises 11 residues. Germline CDR1 KGHSH, CDR2 LQKENI.

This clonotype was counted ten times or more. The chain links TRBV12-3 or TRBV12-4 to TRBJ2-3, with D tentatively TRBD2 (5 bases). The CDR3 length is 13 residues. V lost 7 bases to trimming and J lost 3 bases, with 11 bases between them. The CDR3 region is CASIDGSTDTQYF. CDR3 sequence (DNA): TGTGCCAGCATCGATGGGAGTACAGATACGCAGTATTTT.

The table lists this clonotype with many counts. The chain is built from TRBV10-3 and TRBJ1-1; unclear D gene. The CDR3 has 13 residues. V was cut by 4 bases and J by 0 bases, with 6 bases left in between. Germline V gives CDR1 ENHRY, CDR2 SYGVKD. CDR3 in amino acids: CAISGRMNTEAFF. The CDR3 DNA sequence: TGTGCCATCAGTGGACGAATGAACACTGAAGCTTTCTTT.

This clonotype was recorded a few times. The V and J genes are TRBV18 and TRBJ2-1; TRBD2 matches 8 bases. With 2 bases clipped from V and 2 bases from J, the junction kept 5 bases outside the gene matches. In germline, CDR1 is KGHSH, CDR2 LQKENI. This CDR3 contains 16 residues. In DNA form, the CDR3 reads TGTGCCAGCTCACCATGGGAAGCGGGGGCCTACAATGAGCAGTTCTTC. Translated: CASSPWEAGAYNEQFF.

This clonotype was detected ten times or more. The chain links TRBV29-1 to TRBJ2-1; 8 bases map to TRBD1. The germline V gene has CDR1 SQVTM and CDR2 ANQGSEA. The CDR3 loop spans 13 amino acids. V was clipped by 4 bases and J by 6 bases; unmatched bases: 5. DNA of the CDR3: TGCAGCGTTGGCCTGACAGGGGCCAATGAGCAGTTCTTC. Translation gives CSVGLTGANEQFF.